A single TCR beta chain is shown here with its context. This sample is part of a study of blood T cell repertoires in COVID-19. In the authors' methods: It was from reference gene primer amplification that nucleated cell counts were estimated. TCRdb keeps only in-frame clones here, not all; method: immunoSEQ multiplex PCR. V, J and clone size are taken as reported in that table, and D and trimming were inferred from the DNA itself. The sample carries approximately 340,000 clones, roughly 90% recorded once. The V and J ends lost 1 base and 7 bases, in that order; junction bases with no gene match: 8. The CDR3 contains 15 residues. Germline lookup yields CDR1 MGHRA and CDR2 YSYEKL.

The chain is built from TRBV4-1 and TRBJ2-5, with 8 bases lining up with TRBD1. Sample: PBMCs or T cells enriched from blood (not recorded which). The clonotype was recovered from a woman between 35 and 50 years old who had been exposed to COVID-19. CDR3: CASSQGSGTGGTQYF. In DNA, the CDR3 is TGCGCCAGCAGCCAAGGGTCCGGGACAGGAGGGACCCAGTACTTC.